Given below is one TCR beta chain in context. Clones were sequenced by immunoSEQ multiplex PCR, and TCRdb holds only the in-frame ones, with some missing. Of roughly 110,000 clones in the sample, 92% were seen once. This specimen belongs to a study of T cell changes during pregnancy in multiple sclerosis. The CDR3 extends over 14 amino acids. Trimming took 6 bases from V and 3 from J, leaving 15 bases between them. Germline V gene lookup returns CDR1 SGHDT and CDR2 YYEEEE. This specimen was peripheral blood, taken after pregnancy. The chain couples TRBV5-6 to TRBJ1-1, with D possibly TRBD1 on 5 matching bases. The source of this sequence is a female donor with multiple sclerosis, enrolled in a pregnancy study. DNA for the CDR3: TGTGCCAGCAACTCGGGGGGGTGGTACACTGAAGCTTTCTTT. Translating it yields CASNSGGWYTEAFF.